Listed below are T cell receptor beta chains from one sample, sequenced in a study of T cell responses to AZD1222 COVID-19 vaccine. Clones were sequenced by immunoSEQ multiplex PCR, and TCRdb holds only the in-frame ones, with some missing. The table shows over 110,000 clones, with about 91% occurring only once. The specimen comprised peripheral blood, sampled 28 days after the second AZD1222 dose. Source of these receptors: an adult who received the AZD1222 COVID-19 vaccine. Both conserved end residues are part of each CDR3. Fields, in order: V gene, J gene, clone size, D gene, CDR3 DNA, CDR3 protein. The D gene is left open where the match is weak. Expanded clones get a size class; other rows say once, few or many, or leave the size out.

v_call: TRBV18
j_call: TRBJ1-5
clone_size: -
d_call: -
cdr3_nt: TGTGCCAGCTCCCAGGGAGGGGATCAGCCCCAGCATTTT
cdr3_aa: CASSQGGDQPQHF

v_call: TRBV21-1
j_call: TRBJ1-5
clone_size: -
d_call: -
cdr3_nt: TGTGCCAGCAGCATGGACAGGGGAAGGGGTTATCAGCCCCAGCATTTT
cdr3_aa: CASSMDRGRGYQPQHF

v_call: TRBV18
j_call: TRBJ2-5
clone_size: once
d_call: TRBD1
cdr3_nt: TGTGCCAGCTCTTTAACAGGGGGCGGAGAGACCCAGTACTTC
cdr3_aa: CASSLTGGGETQYF

v_call: TRBV6-5
j_call: TRBJ1-1
clone_size: few
d_call: -
cdr3_nt: TGTGCCAGCAGTTTCCGCATGAACACTGAAGCTTTCTTT
cdr3_aa: CASSFRMNTEAFF

v_call: TRBV6-2/TRBV6-3
j_call: TRBJ2-1
clone_size: -
d_call: TRBD1
cdr3_nt: TGTGCCAGCAGTACACTCACAGGGGGTAATGAGCAGTTCTTC
cdr3_aa: CASSTLTGGNEQFF

v_call: TRBV6-2/TRBV6-3
j_call: TRBJ2-5
clone_size: once
d_call: -
cdr3_nt: TGTGCCAGCAGCCGCAGGGACCAAGAGACCCAGTACTTC
cdr3_aa: CASSRRDQETQYF

v_call: TRBV5-4
j_call: TRBJ1-4
clone_size: -
d_call: -
cdr3_nt: TGTGCCAGCAGCTTAGGTGGAACTAATGAAAAACTGTTTTTT
cdr3_aa: CASSLGGTNEKLFF

v_call: TRBV5-4
j_call: TRBJ2-1
clone_size: few
d_call: TRBD1
cdr3_nt: TGTGCCAGCAGCTTGGGGGCCGGGACAGGGGTCTACAATGAGCAGTTCTTC
cdr3_aa: CASSLGAGTGVYNEQFF

v_call: TRBV2
j_call: TRBJ1-2
clone_size: -
d_call: -
cdr3_nt: TGTGCCAGCAGTGAAGGCGGGGATCTCTATGGCTACACCTTC
cdr3_aa: CASSEGGDLYGYTF

v_call: TRBV4-3
j_call: TRBJ1-1
clone_size: -
d_call: -
cdr3_nt: TGCGCCAGCAGGAACACGGCATTGGACACTGAAGCTTTCTTT
cdr3_aa: CASRNTALDTEAFF

v_call: TRBV7-2
j_call: TRBJ1-2
clone_size: -
d_call: -
cdr3_nt: TGTGCCAGCAGCTCACAGGGCTATGGCTACACCTTC
cdr3_aa: CASSSQGYGYTF

v_call: TRBV9
j_call: TRBJ1-1
clone_size: -
d_call: -
cdr3_nt: TGTGCCAGCAGCGCCGGTGGGGGGAACACTGAAGCTTTCTTT
cdr3_aa: CASSAGGGNTEAFF

v_call: TRBV5-1
j_call: TRBJ1-1
clone_size: -
d_call: -
cdr3_nt: TGCGCCAGCAGCTTCGCGGGGGCGAGCACTGAAGCTTTCTTT
cdr3_aa: CASSFAGASTEAFF

v_call: TRBV9
j_call: TRBJ2-7
clone_size: -
d_call: -
cdr3_nt: TGTGCCAGCAGCGTCGGGACGGAGATCTACGAGCAGTACTTC
cdr3_aa: CASSVGTEIYEQYF

v_call: TRBV4-3
j_call: TRBJ2-3
clone_size: -
d_call: -
cdr3_nt: TGCGCCAGCAGCCAAGATACGGCTAGTGGGACAGATACGCAGTATTTT
cdr3_aa: CASSQDTASGTDTQYF

v_call: TRBV7-8
j_call: TRBJ1-1
clone_size: -
d_call: -
cdr3_nt: TGTGCCAGCAGCTTAGCTGAGGGGTCGACTGAAGCTTTCTTT
cdr3_aa: CASSLAEGSTEAFF

v_call: TRBV19
j_call: TRBJ1-1
clone_size: -
d_call: -
cdr3_nt: TGTGCCAGTAGTCCCCGTGCAGGTGCCCTTATGAACACTGAAGCTTTCTTT
cdr3_aa: CASSPRAGALMNTEAFF

v_call: TRBV27
j_call: TRBJ2-2
clone_size: -
d_call: -
cdr3_nt: TGTGCCAGCCGAGGGGTCGCCGGGGAGCTGTTTTTT
cdr3_aa: CASRGVAGELFF

v_call: TRBV6-4
j_call: TRBJ2-2
clone_size: -
d_call: -
cdr3_nt: TGTGCCAGCAGTGTGGGGTACGACACCGGGGAGCTGTTTTTT
cdr3_aa: CASSVGYDTGELFF

v_call: TRBV3-1/TRBV3-2
j_call: TRBJ1-1
clone_size: -
d_call: -
cdr3_nt: TGTGCCAGCAGCTTTAAGACAGTCTACTCTGAAGCTTTCTTT
cdr3_aa: CASSFKTVYSEAFF

v_call: TRBV5-1
j_call: TRBJ1-3
clone_size: -
d_call: -
cdr3_nt: TGCGCCAGCAGCCCGGAAGGAATGGGGTCTGGAAACACCATATATTTT
cdr3_aa: CASSPEGMGSGNTIYF

v_call: TRBV6-1
j_call: TRBJ1-2
clone_size: -
d_call: TRBD1
cdr3_nt: TGTGCCAGCAGTGACCGGGACAGGATGTATGGCTACACCTTC
cdr3_aa: CASSDRDRMYGYTF

v_call: TRBV30
j_call: TRBJ1-3
clone_size: -
d_call: -
cdr3_nt: TGTGCCTGGAGTGTAACCCTGGAAGGAAACACCATATATTTT
cdr3_aa: CAWSVTLEGNTIYF

v_call: TRBV7-9
j_call: TRBJ2-7
clone_size: -
d_call: TRBD2
cdr3_nt: TGTGCCAGCAGCGCTACTAGCGGGAGTCCCCACGAGCAGTACTTC
cdr3_aa: CASSATSGSPHEQYF

v_call: TRBV6-5
j_call: TRBJ1-6
clone_size: -
d_call: TRBD1
cdr3_nt: TGTGCCAGCAGCCAATCAGGGGGAGATTCACCCCTCCACTTT
cdr3_aa: CASSQSGGDSPLHF

v_call: TRBV9
j_call: TRBJ1-6
clone_size: -
d_call: -
cdr3_nt: TGTGCCAGCGGCGGGGGTGGGAATTCACCCCTCCACTTT
cdr3_aa: CASGGGGNSPLHF

v_call: TRBV6-6
j_call: TRBJ1-5
clone_size: -
d_call: -
cdr3_nt: TGTGCCAGCAGTTACTCGTCCGGACAGAGCAATCAGCCCCAGCATTTT
cdr3_aa: CASSYSSGQSNQPQHF

v_call: TRBV27
j_call: TRBJ1-1
clone_size: -
d_call: -
cdr3_nt: TGTGCCAGCTGGGGAGGGGCCCGGGCTTTCTTT
cdr3_aa: CASWGGARAFF

v_call: TRBV27
j_call: TRBJ2-2
clone_size: -
d_call: TRBD1
cdr3_nt: TGTGCCAGCAGTTTACTACAGGGGGCCAACACCGGGGAGCTGTTTTTT
cdr3_aa: CASSLLQGANTGELFF

v_call: TRBV18
j_call: TRBJ1-3
clone_size: -
d_call: -
cdr3_nt: TGTGCCAGCTCATTCCGGGACATCGGAAACACCATATATTTT
cdr3_aa: CASSFRDIGNTIYF

v_call: TRBV19
j_call: TRBJ2-3
clone_size: -
d_call: TRBD2
cdr3_nt: TGTGCCAGTAGTATCTCGGCTAGCGGGAGGGGTGGTACAGATACGCAGTATTTT
cdr3_aa: CASSISASGRGGTDTQYF

v_call: TRBV19
j_call: TRBJ2-3
clone_size: -
d_call: -
cdr3_nt: TGTGCCAGTACTAGTCGATACGATACGCAGTATTTT
cdr3_aa: CASTSRYDTQYF

v_call: TRBV3-1/TRBV3-2
j_call: TRBJ2-1
clone_size: -
d_call: -
cdr3_nt: TGTGCCAGCAGCCAAAGTACCTTCAATGAGCAGTTCTTC
cdr3_aa: CASSQSTFNEQFF

v_call: TRBV6-2/TRBV6-3
j_call: TRBJ1-5
clone_size: -
d_call: -
cdr3_nt: TGTGCCAGCAGTTCGGGAGGAAATCAGCCCCAGCATTTT
cdr3_aa: CASSSGGNQPQHF

v_call: TRBV7-2
j_call: TRBJ2-2
clone_size: few
d_call: TRBD1
cdr3_nt: TGTGCCAGCAGACAGGGGGCGGTCGGGGAGCTGTTTTTT
cdr3_aa: CASRQGAVGELFF

v_call: TRBV6-5
j_call: TRBJ1-1
clone_size: -
d_call: -
cdr3_nt: TGTGCCAGCAGGTACAGGAACACTGAAGCTTTCTTT
cdr3_aa: CASRYRNTEAFF

v_call: TRBV29-1
j_call: TRBJ2-1
clone_size: -
d_call: -
cdr3_nt: TGCAGCGTTGAGGACGGACAAGGGTCAGTCTACAATGAGCAGTTCTTC
cdr3_aa: CSVEDGQGSVYNEQFF

v_call: TRBV7-9
j_call: TRBJ1-1
clone_size: -
d_call: -
cdr3_nt: TGTGCCAGCAGCCGACTACAGGGTGAAGCTTTCTTT
cdr3_aa: CASSRLQGEAFF

v_call: TRBV5-6
j_call: TRBJ1-1
clone_size: -
d_call: TRBD1
cdr3_nt: TGTGCCAGCAGCTCCAGGACAGGGGGCGCATTTAGAGCTTTCTTT
cdr3_aa: CASSSRTGGAFRAFF

v_call: TRBV5-4
j_call: TRBJ1-1
clone_size: -
d_call: TRBD1
cdr3_nt: TGTGCCAGCAGCCGCCAGGGGGCCACTGAAGCTTTCTTT
cdr3_aa: CASSRQGATEAFF

v_call: TRBV29-1
j_call: TRBJ1-2
clone_size: -
d_call: TRBD1
cdr3_nt: TGCAGCGCCGGACAGGGGGATTTACGTGGCTACACCTTC
cdr3_aa: CSAGQGDLRGYTF

v_call: TRBV7-9
j_call: TRBJ2-3
clone_size: -
d_call: -
cdr3_nt: TGTGCCAGCAGCTTAGTAAGGCAATCTAGCACAGATACGCAGTATTTT
cdr3_aa: CASSLVRQSSTDTQYF

v_call: TRBV30
j_call: TRBJ1-2
clone_size: -
d_call: -
cdr3_nt: TGTGCCTGGAGGGAAGGGGGTGGCTACACCTTC
cdr3_aa: CAWREGGGYTF

v_call: TRBV11-3
j_call: TRBJ2-1
clone_size: -
d_call: TRBD2
cdr3_nt: TGTGCCAGCAGCTCCTTTAGCGGGAAAGATGAGCAGTTCTTC
cdr3_aa: CASSSFSGKDEQFF

v_call: TRBV6-1
j_call: TRBJ1-2
clone_size: -
d_call: TRBD1
cdr3_nt: TGTGCCAGCAGTGAGGGACAGGGCTATGGCTACACCTTC
cdr3_aa: CASSEGQGYGYTF